The next 17 T cell receptor beta chains were all read from a single sample in a study of cytomegalovirus exposure and HLA in healthy donors. PCR involved 60 Vbeta and 13 Jbeta primers. The protocol was immunoSEQ multiplex PCR, while the TCRdb copy is restricted to in-frame clones and leaves out a portion. The table has some 150,000 clones, about 64% seen once. Sequenced material: PBMCs. The receptor source for this set is a woman aged 40 to 49 in good health and CMV-seronegative.

This clone has a handful of counts. The chain uses TRBV5-1 and TRBJ1-6; TRBD1 is a possible D gene (5 bases). The CDR3 extends over 15 amino acids. Germline values: CDR1 SGHRS, CDR2 YFSETQ. The V gene lost 2 bases and the J gene lost 5 bases, with 11 bases spanning the gap. CDR3 residues: CASSLDRPDNSPLHF. The CDR3 DNA reads TGCGCCAGCAGCTTAGACAGACCTGATAATTCACCCCTCCACTTT.

The rearrangement joins TRBV4-2 to TRBJ2-3; D may be TRBD1 (6 bases). This CDR3 has 14 residues. CDR1 is LGHNA and CDR2 is YNFKEQ in the germline V gene. With 1 base removed from V and 5 bases from J, the gap between germline ends came to 10 bases. CDR3 coding DNA: TGTGCCAGCAGCCAAGGGGGGCCGAGAGATACGCAGTATTTT. It yields the protein CASSQGGPRDTQYF.

The chain has TRBV11-2 and TRBJ2-7; D is undetermined. The germline gives CDR1 SGHAT, CDR2 FQNNGV. The V gene lost 0 bases and the J gene lost 4 bases, with 7 bases spanning the gap. This CDR3 is 13 amino acids long. This CDR3 reads CASSLDRRYEQYF. The CDR3 region has the DNA TGTGCCAGCAGCTTAGATCGGAGATACGAGCAGTACTTC.

The V and J genes are TRBV7-8 and TRBJ1-2; possibly TRBD1 for D (6 bases). Germline CDR1 SGHVS, CDR2 FQNEAQ. This CDR3 has 12 residues. V was cut by 5 bases and J by 6 bases, with 10 bases left in between. The CDR3 DNA reads TGTGCCAGCAGCCGACGACAGGATGGCTACACCTTC. This translates into CASSRRQDGYTF. Using reference TRBV7-8 and TRBJ1-2 for the parts outside the CDR3, the full variable domain is GAGVSQSPRYKVAKRGQDVALRCDPISGHVSLFWYQQALGQGPEFLTYFQNEAQLDKSGLPSDRFFAERPEGSVSTLKIQRTQQEDSAVYLCASSRRQDGYTFGSGTRLTVV.

The chain has TRBV2 and TRBJ2-7; TRBD1 is a possible D gene (5 bases). Germline V lookup: CDR1 SNHLY, CDR2 FYNNEI. The CDR3 has 13 residues. Trimming left V 6 bases short and J 3 bases short, with 12 bases between. The CDR3 sequence is CASSLRQLYEQYF. The CDR3 DNA reads TGTGCCAGCAGCCTTCGACAGCTCTACGAGCAGTACTTC.

The chain uses TRBV5-1 and TRBJ1-1; D possibly corresponds to TRBD1 (5 bases). Between the trimmed V and J ends, which lost 0 bases and 5 bases, there was a span of 17 bases. Germline V lookup: CDR1 SGHRS, CDR2 YFSETQ. The CDR3 is 16 residues long. This CDR3 is CASSLVTVRARTEAFF. Written as DNA, the CDR3 is TGCGCCAGCAGCTTGGTAACGGTCAGGGCGCGAACTGAAGCTTTCTTT.

The V and J genes are TRBV2 and TRBJ2-7, with TRBD2 identical over 12 bases. In germline, CDR1 is SNHLY, CDR2 FYNNEI. This CDR3 has 13 residues. With V trimmed by 6 bases and J by 6 bases, 3 bases remained unmatched. The CDR3 nucleotides are TGTGCCAGCAGGACTAGCGGGGGAATCGAGCAGTACTTC. Amino acids: CASRTSGGIEQYF.

J is TRBJ1-5 and V is TRBV4-1; D remains unclear. The germline V gene has CDR1 MGHRA and CDR2 YSYEKL. Trimming removed 1 base at V and 7 bases at J, with 11 bases between. This CDR3 contains 14 residues. The CDR3 DNA is TGCGCCAGCAGCCAAGTAGTGGGGAGGCAGCCCCAGCATTTT. Residues: CASSQVVGRQPQHF.

This clone was seen a single time. This rearrangement joins TRBV5-8 to TRBJ2-5; tentative D call: TRBD1 (6 bases). The germline V gene has CDR1 SGHTS and CDR2 YDEGEE. The CDR3 loop spans 14 amino acids. V was pared by 4 bases and J by 4 bases, with 14 bases between. As DNA, the CDR3 is TGTGCCAGCAGCCGTCAAACAGGGCGAGAGACCCAGTACTTC. Protein sequence: CASSRQTGRETQYF.

The rearrangement uses TRBV18 and TRBJ1-1, with D uncertain. This CDR3 contains 12 residues. The germline gives CDR1 KGHSH, CDR2 LQKENI. V lost 3 bases to trimming and J lost 7 bases, with 9 bases between them. Here the CDR3 reads CASSPRAGEAFF. The CDR3, as DNA: TGTGCCAGCTCACCGAGGGCAGGTGAAGCTTTCTTT.

The chain links TRBV11-2 to TRBJ1-1; D possibly corresponds to TRBD1 (6 bases). V was pared by 4 bases and J by 1 base, with 19 bases between. CDR1 is SGHAT and CDR2 is FQNNGV in the germline V gene. This CDR3 is built from 17 residues. DNA of the CDR3: TGTGCCAGCAGCTCCCTGGGAGGGGGACGGTCGAACACTGAAGCTTTCTTT. Residues: CASSSLGGGRSNTEAFF.

The chain joins TRBV6-1 to TRBJ1-5; 12 bases are a match to TRBD1. V dropped 3 bases and J dropped 8; count of bases not matched to a gene: 8. CDR3 length: 16 residues. Germline CDR1 and CDR2: MNHNS and SASEGT. The CDR3 region is CASSDPGQGASEPQHF. DNA of the CDR3: TGTGCCAGCAGTGATCCGGGACAGGGGGCTTCTGAGCCCCAGCATTTT.

The J gene is TRBJ2-7, the V gene TRBV4-3, with TRBD1 identical over 8 bases. Losses at the gene ends were 4 bases for V and 4 bases for J; bases not matched to a gene: 6. The CDR3 length is 14 residues. Germline CDR1 reads LGHNA; CDR2 reads YSLEER. CDR3 loop: CASSLDRGDYEQYF. CDR3 nucleotides: TGCGCCAGCAGCCTCGACAGGGGAGATTACGAGCAGTACTTC.

This rearrangement joins TRBV7-9 to TRBJ1-6; the D gene is possibly TRBD1 (6 bases). Trimming removed 1 base at V and 10 bases at J, with 14 bases between. The germline CDR1 and CDR2 sequences are SEHNR and FQNEAQ (reference sequence). The length of the CDR3 is 15 residues. The CDR3 DNA follows: TGTGCCAGCAGCTTAGTGGGCCCGGGACACTCACCCCTCCACTTT. Protein sequence: CASSLVGPGHSPLHF.

The V and J genes are TRBV5-4 and TRBJ2-5; 10 nucleotides agree with TRBD2. CDR1 SGHNT and CDR2 YYREEE come from the germline V gene (reference sequence). CDR3 length: 14 amino acids. J gave up 5 bases and V 5 bases, and 6 bases lay outside the gene matches. This CDR3 is CASSRGTSEETQYF. The CDR3 nucleotides are TGTGCCAGCAGTCGAGGGACTAGCGAGGAGACCCAGTACTTC.

This clone appeared a few times. The chain recombines TRBV19 with TRBJ1-5; 7 nucleotides match TRBD1. Germline assignment: CDR1 LNHDA and CDR2 SQIVND (reference sequence). V was clipped by 3 bases and J by 1 base; unmatched bases: 3. The CDR3 consists of 15 residues. The DNA for the CDR3 is TGTGCCAGTAGTATGGAGGGGGCGAGCAATCAGCCCCAGCATTTT. The encoded protein is CASSMEGASNQPQHF.

The chain joins TRBV5-1 to TRBJ2-7; maybe TRBD2 (6 bases). CDR3 length equals 14 residues. The germline gives CDR1 SGHRS, CDR2 YFSETQ. Deletions cut 4 bases from V and 12 bases from J, with 23 bases between. CDR3 loop: CASSPEDGTDFRYF. The DNA for the CDR3 is TGCGCCAGCAGCCCCGAGGATGGGACTGACTTTAGGTACTTC. The full variable domain, rest sourced from reference TRBV5-1 and TRBJ2-7, is KAGVTQTPRYLIKTRGQQVTLSCSPISGHRSVSWYQQTPGQGLQFLFEYFSETQRNKGNFPGRFSGRQFSNSRSEMNVSTLELGDSALYLCASSPEDGTDFRYFGPGTRLTVT.